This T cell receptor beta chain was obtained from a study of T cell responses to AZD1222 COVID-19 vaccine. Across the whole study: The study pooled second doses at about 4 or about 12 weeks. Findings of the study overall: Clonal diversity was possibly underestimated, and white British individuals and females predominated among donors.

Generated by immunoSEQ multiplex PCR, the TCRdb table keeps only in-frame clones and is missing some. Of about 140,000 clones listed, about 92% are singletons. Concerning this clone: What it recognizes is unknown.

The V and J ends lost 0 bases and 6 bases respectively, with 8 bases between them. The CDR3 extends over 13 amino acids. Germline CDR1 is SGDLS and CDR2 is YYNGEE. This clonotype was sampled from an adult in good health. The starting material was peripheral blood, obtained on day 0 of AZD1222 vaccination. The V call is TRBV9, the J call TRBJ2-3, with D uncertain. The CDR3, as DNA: TGTGCCAGCAGCGTAGGAGATCTGGATACGCAGTATTTT. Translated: CASSVGDLDTQYF. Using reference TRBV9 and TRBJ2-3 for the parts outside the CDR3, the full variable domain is DSGVTQTPKHLITATGQRVTLRCSPRSGDLSVYWYQQSLDQGLQFLIQYYNGEERAKGNILERFSAQQFPDLHSELNLSSLELGDSALYFCASSVGDLDTQYFGPGTRLTVL.